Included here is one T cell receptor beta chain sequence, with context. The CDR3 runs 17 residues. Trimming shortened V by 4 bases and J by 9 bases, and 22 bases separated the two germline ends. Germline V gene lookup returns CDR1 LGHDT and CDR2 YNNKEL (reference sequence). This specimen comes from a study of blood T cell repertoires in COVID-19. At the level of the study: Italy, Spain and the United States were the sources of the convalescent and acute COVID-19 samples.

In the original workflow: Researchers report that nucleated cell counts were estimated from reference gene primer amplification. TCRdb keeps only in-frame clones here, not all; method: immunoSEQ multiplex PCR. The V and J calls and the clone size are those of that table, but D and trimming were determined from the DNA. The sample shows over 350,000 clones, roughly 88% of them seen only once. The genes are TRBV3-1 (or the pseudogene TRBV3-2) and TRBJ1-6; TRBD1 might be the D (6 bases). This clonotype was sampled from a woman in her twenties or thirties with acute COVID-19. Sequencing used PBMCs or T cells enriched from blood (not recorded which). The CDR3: CASSRTTGGADPSPLHF. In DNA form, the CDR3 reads TGTGCCAGCAGCCGAACCACGGGGGGCGCCGATCCTTCACCCCTCCACTTT.